These 7 T cell receptor beta chains were all obtained from the same sample, sequenced in a study of molecular identifiers for immune sequencing clone quantification. TCRdb redid the calling of the PCR reads with MiXCR, one entry per CDR3 protein. Here the sample spans more than 450,000 distinct CDR3 sequences, around a fifth being singletons. The sample comprised naive CD8+ T cells from blood, with Jurkat cell RNA spiked in. The subset: FACS-sorted CD8+CD4-CCR7+CD45RA+ naive T cells. The receptors originated from a human donor in good health. Some libraries in this study had Jurkat cell RNA spiked in.

There are a few counts of this clonotype. The V call is TRBV2, the J call TRBJ2-6; 11 bases fit TRBD2. The CDR3 consists of 17 residues. The V gene end was trimmed by 4 bases and the J gene end by 2 bases; junction bases not matched to a gene: 4. Germline CDR1 is SNHLY and CDR2 is FYNNEI. CDR3 loop: CASSGPSGRTGANVLTF. CDR3 DNA sequence: TGTGCCAGCAGTGGGCCTAGCGGGAGGACTGGGGCCAACGTCCTGACTTTC.

The V call is TRBV5-6, the J call TRBJ2-1, with 10 bases lining up with TRBD2. CDR1 is SGHDT, CDR2 YYEEEE, per germline. The CDR3 spans 16 residues. Losses at the gene ends were 2 bases for V and 7 bases for J; bases not matched to a gene: 9. CDR3 region: CASSFGSAGGPNEQFF. DNA for the CDR3: TGTGCCAGCAGCTTCGGCTCAGCGGGGGGGCCTAATGAGCAGTTCTTC.

DNA of the CDR3: TGTGCCAGCAGTTGGACTAGCGGGGGGCTTGGAGCGACCCAGTACTTC. Amino acids: CASSWTSGGLGATQYF. The rearrangement links TRBV12-3 or TRBV12-4 to TRBJ2-5, with 14 positions matching TRBD2. Trimming cost V 4 bases and J 7 bases; bases outside gene matches: 8. The CDR3 totals 16 residues.

This clonotype was recorded many times. The germline gene is not matched at one end of the junction; a read error may be the cause. This chain connects TRBV14 to TRBJ1-2; TRBD1 agrees at 7 bases. This CDR3 spans 15 amino acids. Per germline, CDR1 SGHDN and CDR2 FVKESK. CDR3 protein: CASSQGGGAGYGYTF. The CDR3 region has the DNA TGCGCCAGCAGCCAAGGAGGGGGCGCGGGCTATGGCTACACCTTC.

V is TRBV6-1 and J is TRBJ1-1; D call uncertain. This CDR3 has 16 residues. Per the germline V gene, CDR1 is MNHNS and CDR2 is SASEGT. Trimming removed 2 bases at V and 1 base at J, with 14 bases between. CDR3 DNA: TGTGCCAGCAGTGAATACATTAACGGAGGGAACACTGAAGCTTTCTTT. Protein product: CASSEYINGGNTEAFF.

This sequence joins TRBV5-6 and TRBJ2-1, with a weak D call TRBD2 (6 bases). The CDR3 covers 16 residues. CDR1 and CDR2 from the germline V gene are SGHDT and YYEEEE. V was trimmed by 3 bases and J by 5 bases, leaving 18 bases between them. CDR3 in DNA: TGTGCCAGCAGCTCCCCGTATGCGGGGAGCCACAATGAGCAGTTCTTC. Translation: CASSSPYAGSHNEQFF.

V and J are TRBV21-1 and TRBJ2-3; the listed D gene, TRBD2, was not tested against the DNA. TRBV21-1 corresponds to a pseudogene. The CDR3 sequence is 14 residues long. The DNA for the CDR3 is TGTGCCAGCAGCGGCCGGGACCAGACAGATACGCAGTATTTT. As protein: CASSGRDQTDTQYF.